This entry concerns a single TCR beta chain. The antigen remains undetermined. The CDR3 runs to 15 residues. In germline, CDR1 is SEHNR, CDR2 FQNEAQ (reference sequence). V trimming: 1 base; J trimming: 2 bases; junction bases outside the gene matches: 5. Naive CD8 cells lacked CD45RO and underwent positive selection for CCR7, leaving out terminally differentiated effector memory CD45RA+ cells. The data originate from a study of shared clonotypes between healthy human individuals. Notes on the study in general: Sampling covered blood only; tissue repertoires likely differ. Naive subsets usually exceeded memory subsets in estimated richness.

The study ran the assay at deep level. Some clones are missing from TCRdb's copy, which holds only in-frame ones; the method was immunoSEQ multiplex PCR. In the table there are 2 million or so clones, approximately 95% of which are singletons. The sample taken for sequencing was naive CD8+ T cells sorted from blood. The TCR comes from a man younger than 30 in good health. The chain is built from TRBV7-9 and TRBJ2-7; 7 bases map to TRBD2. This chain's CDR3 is CASSLGGGATYEQYF. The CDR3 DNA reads TGTGCCAGCAGCTTAGGGGGAGGGGCAACCTACGAGCAGTACTTC.